The source of this T cell receptor beta chain is a study of blood T cells in healthy people across ages. A sample-barcoded 5' primer and a J-beta primer mix were used in a second PCR of roughly 6 to 11 cycles. No fewer than 3 million CDR3-containing paired-end reads came from each sample. TCRdb fed the 5' RACE reads into MiXCR, producing one record per CDR3 protein. The repertoire holds about 1 million distinct CDR3 sequences, with 45% as singletons. J gave up 0 bases and V 0 bases, and 6 bases lay outside the gene matches. This CDR3 has 17 amino acids. Germline V gene data show CDR1 as DFQATT and CDR2 as SNEGSKA (reference sequence).

Sequencing input: blood. The sequence was collected from a woman aged 55-69 years in good health. The V call is TRBV20-1, the J call TRBJ2-1; 9 bases are shared with TRBD2. CDR3 DNA sequence: TGCAGTGCTAGAGATGGACTAGCGCGTAGCTCCTACAATGAGCAGTTCTTC. Translation gives CSARDGLARSSYNEQFF.